These T cell receptor beta chains were read from a single sample in a study of T cells in Graves' hyperthyroidism and ophthalmopathy. In TCRdb, the multiplex PCR reads were re-called with MiXCR into one record per CDR3 protein. This table holds 300,000 to 400,000 distinct CDR3 sequences, roughly 20% found once. The sequenced material came from blood. These receptors were taken from a man aged 18-30 years with Graves' ophthalmopathy. Both conserved end residues are part of each CDR3. A D gene is named only where the DNA matches it firmly. The size of a clone is reported for some rows only, either as once, few or many, or as a class for expanded clones.

TRBV5-1,TRBJ2-2,-,many,TGCGCCAGCAACAAAGGACCGGGGGACACCGGGGAGCTGTTTTTT,CASNKGPGDTGELFF
TRBV5-1,TRBJ1-4,-,few,TGCGCCAGCAGCGCGGATGAAAAACTGTTTTTT,CASSADEKLFF
TRBV19,TRBJ1-1,-,-,TGTGCCAGTAGCGGGGGGTGGAACACTGAAGCTTTCTTT,CASSGGWNTEAFF
TRBV20-1,TRBJ1-5,TRBD1,many,TGCAGTGCTAGAGATGGGACAGGGGGCGAAGTTCAGCCCCAGCATTTT,CSARDGTGGEVQPQHF
TRBV6-5,TRBJ2-3,-,few,TGTGCCAGCAGTTACAGTTACGTCGCAGATACGCAGTATTTT,CASSYSYVADTQYF
TRBV2,TRBJ1-2,-,many,TGTGCCAGCAGTGACTCCCTGGGCGGCTACACCTTC,CASSDSLGGYTF
TRBV2,TRBJ1-2,-,-,TGTGCCGGCAGTGAAGTGTATGGCTACACCTTC,CAGSEVYGYTF
TRBV11-2,TRBJ2-1,-,many,TGTGCCAGCAGCTTAGACGGGAGCTCCTACAATGAGCAGTTCTTC,CASSLDGSSYNEQFF
TRBV20-1,TRBJ1-2,-,-,TGCAGTGTTCGGTCCTTAACCGCCGGCTACACCTTC,CSVRSLTAGYTF
TRBV5-6,TRBJ1-6,-,-,TGTGCCAGCAGCCTGTACCATAATTCACCCCTCCACTTT,CASSLYHNSPLHF
TRBV7-9,TRBJ1-2,-,-,TGTGCCAGCAGCCCCCCGGTGTCGACCAGCTATGGCTACACCTTC,CASSPPVSTSYGYTF
TRBV5-4,TRBJ2-7,TRBD1,-,TGTGCCAGCAGCACCATCCCAAGGAGACAGGGGCACGAGCAGTACTTC,CASSTIPRRQGHEQYF
TRBV13,TRBJ1-2,-,many,TGTGCCAGCAGCTTAGGTGAGGGGACGAGGCTCTATGGCTACACCTTC,CASSLGEGTRLYGYTF
TRBV15,TRBJ1-4,-,few,TGTGCCACCAGCATGGGGACAACTAATGAAAAACTGTTTTTT,CATSMGTTNEKLFF
TRBV5-5,TRBJ1-6,TRBD1,many,TGTGCCAGCAGCCGGAGGGGACAGGGGGATTCACCCCTCCACTTT,CASSRRGQGDSPLHF
TRBV10-3,TRBJ2-2,TRBD2,once,TGTGCCATCAGTTGGACTAGCGGAGATAACACCGGGGAGCTGTTTTTT,CAISWTSGDNTGELFF
TRBV28,TRBJ2-2,TRBD1,few,TGTGCCAGCTACGGGACAGCTAACACCGGGGAGCTGTTTTTT,CASYGTANTGELFF
TRBV4-1,TRBJ1-4,-,-,TGCGCCAGCAGCCAAGTTGCAGGTGGTGAAAAACTGTTTTTT,CASSQVAGGEKLFF
TRBV6-1,TRBJ1-1,-,few,TGTGCCAGCAGCGACAAACGGATGAACACTGAAGCTTTCTTT,CASSDKRMNTEAFF
TRBV10-3,TRBJ2-7,TRBD1,few,TGTGCCATCAGTGCGGGACAGGGAGTTAGAGAGCAGTACTTC,CAISAGQGVREQYF
TRBV7-3,TRBJ2-1,-,many,TGTGCCAGCAGCTTAACGGTAGGGAGTCCATACTACAATGAGCAGTTCTTC,CASSLTVGSPYYNEQFF
TRBV14,TRBJ2-3,TRBD1,few,TGTGCCAGCAGCCCCAGGGGGATGTGGACAGATACGCAGTATTTT,CASSPRGMWTDTQYF
TRBV3-1,TRBJ2-5,-,few,TGTGCCAGCAGCCACACTAGTGCGCCCCACTTC,CASSHTSAPHF
TRBV27,TRBJ2-7,-,many,TGTGCCAGCAGTAATAGTGGCGAGCAGTACTTC,CASSNSGEQYF
TRBV6-2/TRBV6-3,TRBJ1-4,-,few,TGTGCCAGCAGTTACTCAGGCGGGATCGGGGGAGAAAAACTGTTTTTT,CASSYSGGIGGEKLFF
TRBV27,TRBJ2-1,-,many,TGTGCCAGCACAGGGGGGGCCGCCTCCTACAATGAGCAGTTCTTC,CASTGGAASYNEQFF
TRBV11-2,TRBJ1-5,-,many,TGTGCCAGCAGCCTAGGGGGGTTGGGCAATCAGCCCCAGCATTTT,CASSLGGLGNQPQHF
TRBV7-8,TRBJ2-2,TRBD1,few,TGTGCCAGCAGCCTAAGGACAGGGGGCTGGTCCGGGGAGCTGTTTTTT,CASSLRTGGWSGELFF
TRBV24-1,TRBJ1-1,-,many,TGTGCCACCAGTGACGGTAGAAGAACGGGGAACACTGAAGCTTTCTTT,CATSDGRRTGNTEAFF
TRBV12-3/TRBV12-4,TRBJ2-7,-,many,TGTGCCAGCAGGGCGTCTACCTCCCACGAGCAGTACTTC,CASRASTSHEQYF
TRBV12-3/TRBV12-4,TRBJ1-1,TRBD1,many,TGTGCCAGCAGTAGGACAGGGGGCGCAAGGACTGAAGCTTTCTTT,CASSRTGGARTEAFF
TRBV7-8,TRBJ2-7,-,-,TGTGCCAGCAGCTTTTATGGTTCAATCTCCTACGAGCAGTACTTC,CASSFYGSISYEQYF